A single sample gave rise to the 3 T cell receptor beta chains below, sequenced in a study of OX40 agonist ivuxolimab in advanced cancers. To prepare the library, the immunoSEQ multiplex PCR assay was applied. TCRdb took over this immuneACCESS table, retaining in-frame rearrangements with V and J assigned. Such tables are incomplete; in checked studies, under half of the missing clones stem from an unresolved V gene, and the remainder is unexplained. The sample table lists some 52,000 clones, under 95% of them with a count of one. The ten largest account for 12% of the sample. Specimen: CD4+ or CD8+ T cells sorted from blood, collected in a trial of the OX40 agonist ivuxolimab. These TCRs come from an adult with an advanced solid tumor such as melanoma, head and neck, liver or kidney cancer.

The gene calls are TRBV2 and TRBJ2-7; D is unresolved. CDR1 and CDR2 (germline): SNHLY, FYNNEI. CDR3 length: 13 amino acids. Trimming took off 6 bases at V and 2 bases at J, with 11 bases between the two ends. The CDR3 here is CASRLGLAYEQYF. The CDR3 nucleotides are TGTGCCAGCAGGCTGGGTTTAGCCTACGAGCAGTACTTC.

The chain combines TRBV27 with TRBJ2-3, with 7 nucleotides matching TRBD2. The CDR3 totals 15 residues. The V gene's germline CDR1 is MNHEY and CDR2 SMNVEV (reference sequence). V was clipped by 3 bases and J by 6 bases; unmatched bases: 9. Here the CDR3 reads CASSFAGAPVDTQYF. The CDR3, as DNA: TGTGCCAGCAGTTTTGCGGGAGCGCCGGTTGATACGCAGTATTTT.

J is TRBJ2-2 and V is TRBV15; no firm D call. The germline V gene has CDR1 LNHNV and CDR2 YYDKDF (reference sequence). Deletions cut 3 bases from V and 2 bases from J, with 10 bases between. This CDR3 region has 15 residues. The CDR3 region is CATSSGVLNTGELFF. The CDR3 DNA reads as TGTGCCACCAGCAGTGGGGTATTAAACACCGGGGAGCTGTTTTTT. Together with reference TRBV15 and TRBJ2-2, the CDR3 gives the full variable domain: DAMVIQNPRYQVTQFGKPVTLSCSQTLNHNVMYWYQQKSSQAPKLLFHYYDKDFNNEADTPDNFQSRRPNTSFCFLDIRSPGLGDTAMYLCATSSGVLNTGELFFGEGSRLTVL.